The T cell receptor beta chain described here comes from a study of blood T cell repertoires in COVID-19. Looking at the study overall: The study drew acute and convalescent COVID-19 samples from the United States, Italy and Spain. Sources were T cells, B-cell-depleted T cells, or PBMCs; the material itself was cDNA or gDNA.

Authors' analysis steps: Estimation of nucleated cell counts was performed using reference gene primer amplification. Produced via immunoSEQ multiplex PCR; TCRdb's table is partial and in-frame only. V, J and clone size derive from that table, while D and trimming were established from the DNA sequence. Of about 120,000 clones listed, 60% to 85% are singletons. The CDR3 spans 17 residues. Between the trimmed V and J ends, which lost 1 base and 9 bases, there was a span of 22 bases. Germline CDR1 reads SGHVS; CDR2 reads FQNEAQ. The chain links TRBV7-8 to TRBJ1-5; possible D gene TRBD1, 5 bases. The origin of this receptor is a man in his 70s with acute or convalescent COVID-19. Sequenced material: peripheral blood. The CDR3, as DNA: TGTGCCAGCAGCTTAGACCTCCGGACAAGACAATCTCGGCCCCAGCATTTT. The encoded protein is CASSLDLRTRQSRPQHF.